Sequencing of this TCR beta chain was carried out in a study of blood T cell repertoires in COVID-19. Overall study context: COVID-19 samples collected from the United States, Italy and Spain covered acute and convalescent phases. The analysed material was cDNA or gDNA that came from T cells, B-cell-depleted T cells, or PBMCs.

In the authors' methods: Estimated nucleated cell counts came from reference gene primer amplification. Only in-frame clones appear in the TCRdb table, and some are missing; sequencing was by immunoSEQ multiplex PCR. The DNA was the basis for D and trimming; V, J and clone size are from that table. The data show 200,000 to 250,000 clones, with around 81% seen just once and roughly 6.7% held by the top ten. The clonotype originates from a woman in her 70s with acute or convalescent COVID-19. The sequenced material came from peripheral blood.

The CDR3 reads CASSYSGRVDTQYF. CDR3 sequence (DNA): TGTGCCAGCAGTTACTCGGGCAGGGTGGATACGCAGTATTTT. The V gene is TRBV6-5, the J gene TRBJ2-3, with D possibly matching TRBD1 (5 bases). Trimming cost V 0 bases and J 6 bases, with 10 bases left between them. Germline V CDR1 and CDR2: MNHEY, SVGAGI. CDR3 size: 14 residues.